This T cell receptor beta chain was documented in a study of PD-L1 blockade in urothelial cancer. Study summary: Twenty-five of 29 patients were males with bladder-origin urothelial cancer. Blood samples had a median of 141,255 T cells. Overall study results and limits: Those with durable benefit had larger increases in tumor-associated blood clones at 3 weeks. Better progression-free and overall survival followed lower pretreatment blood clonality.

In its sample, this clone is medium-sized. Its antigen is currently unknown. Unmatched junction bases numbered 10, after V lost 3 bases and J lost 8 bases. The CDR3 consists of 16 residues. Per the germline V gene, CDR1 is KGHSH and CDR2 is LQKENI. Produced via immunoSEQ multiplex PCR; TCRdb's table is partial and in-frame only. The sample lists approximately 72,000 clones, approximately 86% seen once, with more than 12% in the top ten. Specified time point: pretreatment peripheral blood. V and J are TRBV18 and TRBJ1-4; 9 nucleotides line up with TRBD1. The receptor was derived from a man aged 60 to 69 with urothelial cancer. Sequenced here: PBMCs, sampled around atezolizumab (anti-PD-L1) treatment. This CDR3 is CASSPSRDRVGEKLFF. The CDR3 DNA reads TGTGCCAGCTCACCGTCCCGGGACAGGGTTGGAGAAAAACTGTTTTTT.